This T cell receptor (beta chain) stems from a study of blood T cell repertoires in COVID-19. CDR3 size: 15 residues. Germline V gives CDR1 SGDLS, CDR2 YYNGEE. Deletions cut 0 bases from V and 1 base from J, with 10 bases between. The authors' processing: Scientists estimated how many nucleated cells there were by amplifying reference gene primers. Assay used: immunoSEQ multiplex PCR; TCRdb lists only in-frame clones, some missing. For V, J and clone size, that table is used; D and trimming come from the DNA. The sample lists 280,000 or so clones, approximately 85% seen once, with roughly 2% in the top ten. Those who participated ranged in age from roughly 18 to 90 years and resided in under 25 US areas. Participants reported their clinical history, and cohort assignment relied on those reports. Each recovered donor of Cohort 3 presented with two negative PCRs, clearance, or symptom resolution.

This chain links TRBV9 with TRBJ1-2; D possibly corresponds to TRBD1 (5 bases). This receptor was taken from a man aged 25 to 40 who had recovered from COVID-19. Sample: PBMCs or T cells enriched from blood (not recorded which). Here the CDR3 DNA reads TGTGCCAGCAGCGTAGCCGGGGGTTATAACTATGGCTACACCTTC. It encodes CASSVAGGYNYGYTF.